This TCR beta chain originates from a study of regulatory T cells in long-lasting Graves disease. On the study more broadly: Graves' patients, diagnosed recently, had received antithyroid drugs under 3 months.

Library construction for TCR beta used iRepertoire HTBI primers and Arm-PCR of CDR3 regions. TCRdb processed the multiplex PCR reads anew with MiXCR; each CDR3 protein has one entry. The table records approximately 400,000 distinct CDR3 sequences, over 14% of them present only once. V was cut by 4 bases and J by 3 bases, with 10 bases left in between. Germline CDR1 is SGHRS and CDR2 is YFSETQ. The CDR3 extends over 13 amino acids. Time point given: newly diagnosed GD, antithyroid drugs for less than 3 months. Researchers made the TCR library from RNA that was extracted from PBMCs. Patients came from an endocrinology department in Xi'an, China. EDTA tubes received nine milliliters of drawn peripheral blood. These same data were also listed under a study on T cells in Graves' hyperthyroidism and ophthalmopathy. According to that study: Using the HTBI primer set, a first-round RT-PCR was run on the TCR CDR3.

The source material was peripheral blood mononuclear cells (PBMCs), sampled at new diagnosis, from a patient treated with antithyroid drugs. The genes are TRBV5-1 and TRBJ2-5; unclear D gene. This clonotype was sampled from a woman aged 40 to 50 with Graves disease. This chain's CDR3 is CASSGFPKETQYF. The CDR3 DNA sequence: TGCGCCAGCAGCGGGTTTCCCAAAGAGACCCAGTACTTC.